This T cell receptor (beta chain) was retrieved from a study of molecular identifiers for immune sequencing clone quantification. This CDR3 spans 15 amino acids. Germline CDR1 and CDR2: SQVTM and ANQGSEA. This clonotype came up once. Possible read error: a much larger clone is one base away. Previously described methods and listed TCR primers produced bulk TCR libraries. TCRdb called the PCR reads again in MiXCR, with one record for every CDR3 protein. The table lists about 97,000 distinct CDR3 sequences, 20% to 25% of them singletons, with approximately 0.94% in the top ten. The V gene is TRBV29-1, the J gene TRBJ1-2; 9 bases are a match to TRBD1. The source of this sequence is a human donor in good health. Some libraries in this study had Jurkat cell RNA spiked in. Sample: naive CD8+ T cells from blood, with Jurkat cell RNA spiked in. As for subset: FACS-sorted CD8+CD4-CCR7+CD45RA+ naive T cells. For the CDR3, the DNA is TGCAGCGTTGATCTTCCGGACAGGGGAAGCTATGACTACACCTTC. It codes for CSVDLPDRGSYDYTF. Variable domain in full (rest from reference TRBV29-1 and TRBJ1-2): SAVISQKPSRDICQRGTSLTIQCQVDSQVTMMFWYRQQPGQSLTLIATANQGSEATYESGFVIDKFPISRPNLTFSTLTVSNMSPEDSSIYLCSVDLPDRGSYDYTFGSGTRLTVV.